The next 15 T cell receptor beta chains were all read from a single sample in a study of blood T cell repertoires in COVID-19. Generated by immunoSEQ multiplex PCR, the TCRdb table keeps only in-frame clones and is missing some. The sample lists about 260,000 clones; just under 90% were seen once. Sequenced: PBMCs or T cells enriched from blood (not recorded which). The source is a woman aged 25 to 45 with acute COVID-19.

V and J are TRBV5-1 and TRBJ2-1, with D maybe TRBD2 (5 bases). This CDR3 comprises 16 residues. Germline assignment: CDR1 SGHRS and CDR2 YFSETQ. The V and J ends lost 0 bases and 7 bases respectively, with 17 bases between them. CDR3 DNA: TGCGCCAGCAGCTTGGATTTATGGGTGACGGGGAATGAGCAGTTCTTC. It codes for CASSLDLWVTGNEQFF.

This clone has only a few counts. The genes are TRBV19 and TRBJ2-1; the match to TRBD1 covers 9 bases. This CDR3 contains 14 residues. Germline trimming cut 3 bases from V and 6 bases from J; bases unmatched to any gene: 3. Germline CDR1 is LNHDA and CDR2 is SQIVND (reference sequence). The CDR3 DNA reads TGTGCCAGTAGTATGCAACAGGGGGCCAATGAGCAGTTCTTC. Protein: CASSMQQGANEQFF.

This chain joins TRBV12-3 or TRBV12-4 and TRBJ1-2; 7 nucleotides match TRBD1. V dropped 8 bases and J dropped 8; count of bases not matched to a gene: 8. This CDR3 is built from 12 residues. CDR3 amino acids: CASGTDSPGYTF. The CDR3, as DNA: TGTGCCAGCGGGACAGACTCCCCCGGCTACACCTTC.

CDR3 sequence (DNA): TGTGCCAGCAGCGCAGCGGGAGGGATCACAGATACGCAGTATTTT. As protein: CASSAAGGITDTQYF. The chain carries TRBV7-9 and TRBJ2-3, with 10 bases matching TRBD2. V lost 5 bases to trimming and J lost 2 bases; unmatched junction nucleotides: 4. CDR1 SEHNR and CDR2 FQNEAQ come from the germline V gene (reference sequence). The CDR3 has 15 amino acids.

The V gene is TRBV28, the J gene TRBJ1-6, with D uncertain. The CDR3 sequence is 15 residues long. Germline loops: CDR1 MDHEN, CDR2 SYDVKM. V shed 5 bases and J shed 9 bases, with 17 bases lying between them. The CDR3 region has the DNA TGTGCCAGCAGTGATCCCCAGGCGTACAGTTCACCCCTCCACTTT. Its translation: CASSDPQAYSSPLHF.

This clone showed up just once. The chain recombines TRBV6-2 or TRBV6-3 with TRBJ2-7; D call uncertain. The germline V and J ends were trimmed by 5 bases and 4 bases, with 9 bases remaining between them. This CDR3 is built from 12 residues. From germline, CDR1 is MNHEY and CDR2 SVGEGT. CDR3 in DNA: TGTGCCAGCAGTCAACCTATTTACGAGCAGTACTTC. This sequence encodes CASSQPIYEQYF.

The V call is TRBV5-4, the J call TRBJ2-3; 8 positions match TRBD2. The germline CDR1 and CDR2 sequences are SGHNT and YYREEE (reference sequence). The CDR3 length is 16 residues. The V gene end was trimmed by 3 bases and the J gene end by 1 base; junction bases not matched to a gene: 7. CDR3 DNA: TGTGCCAGCAGCTCCCGGGGGGGTAGCGGCACAGATACGCAGTATTTT. It translates to CASSSRGGSGTDTQYF. Together with reference TRBV5-4 and TRBJ2-3, the CDR3 gives the full variable domain: ETGVTQSPTHLIKTRGQQVTLRCSSQSGHNTVSWYQQALGQGPQFIFQYYREEENGRGNFPPRFSGLQFPNYSSELNVNALELDDSALYLCASSSRGGSGTDTQYFGPGTRLTVL.

V usage is TRBV3-1 (or the pseudogene TRBV3-2) and J usage is TRBJ1-3, with 8 bases matching TRBD1. The trim removed 7 bases at V and 4 bases at J, leaving 6 bases unmatched. This CDR3 spans 14 amino acids. CDR1 is LGHDT, CDR2 YNNKEL, per germline (reference sequence). The CDR3 region is CASTAGGSGNTIYF. CDR3 bases: TGTGCCAGCACCGCAGGGGGCTCGGGAAACACCATATATTTT.

In this sample, this clone turned up once. The chain uses TRBV11-1 and TRBJ2-7, with unresolved D. The germline V and J ends were trimmed by 5 bases and 0 bases, with 8 bases remaining between them. This CDR3 spans 13 amino acids. Germline CDR1 is SGHAT and CDR2 is FQDESV (reference sequence). CDR3 loop: CASSLRSSYEQYF. CDR3 in DNA: TGTGCCAGCAGCCTAAGGAGCTCCTACGAGCAGTACTTC.

This clone occurred a few times. The V gene is TRBV4-2, the J gene TRBJ1-5; 11 positions match TRBD1. The junction had 5 bases not matched to a gene; V was cut back by 4 bases and J by 6 bases. Germline V gives CDR1 LGHNA, CDR2 YNFKEQ. The CDR3 extends over 15 amino acids. The DNA for the CDR3 is TGTGCCAGCAGCCGCGGGACAGGGGGTATTCAGCCCCAGCATTTT. Its protein product is CASSRGTGGIQPQHF.

The gene calls are TRBV5-6 and TRBJ2-7; the D gene is possibly TRBD2 (6 bases). The CDR3 contains 14 residues. Germline CDR1 and CDR2: SGHDT and YYEEEE. V was clipped by 4 bases and J by 3 bases, with 14 bases between them. CDR3 sequence: CASSVGLSLYEQYF. DNA for the CDR3: TGTGCCAGCAGCGTGGGACTTAGCCTCTACGAGCAGTACTTC.

The rearrangement links TRBV15 to TRBJ1-5; a weak D match, TRBD1 (5 bases). CDR3 length equals 14 residues. Looked up from germline, CDR1 is LNHNV and CDR2 is YYDKDF (reference sequence). V shed 3 bases and J shed 8 bases, with 14 bases lying between them. CDR3 sequence: CATSSFIGGEPQHF. CDR3 coding DNA: TGTGCCACCAGCAGCTTCATTGGGGGGGAGCCCCAGCATTTT.

The V call is TRBV5-5, the J call TRBJ2-1; no firm D call. The CDR3 is 14 amino acids. The V and J ends lost 1 base and 4 bases respectively, with 9 bases between them. CDR1 SGHKS and CDR2 YYEKEE come from the germline V gene (reference sequence). CDR3 region: CASSLTLRYNEQFF. CDR3 in DNA: TGTGCCAGCAGCTTGACCCTGAGGTACAATGAGCAGTTCTTC.

The rearrangement uses TRBV7-9 and TRBJ1-3, with D possibly matching TRBD1 (6 bases). V was shortened by 4 bases and J by 3 bases, with 13 bases between the two germline ends. This CDR3 contains 15 residues. CDR1 is SEHNR and CDR2 is FQNEAQ in the germline V gene (reference sequence). The CDR3 region has the DNA TGTGCCAGCAGCTCGCCTGGGGGCCTTGGAAACACCATATATTTT. Encoded protein: CASSSPGGLGNTIYF.

The rearrangement uses TRBV2 and TRBJ2-2; tentative D call: TRBD2 (5 bases). The germline V gene encodes CDR1 SNHLY and CDR2 FYNNEI. The CDR3 has 14 residues. V lost 2 bases to trimming and J lost 5 bases, with 9 bases between them. The CDR3 region is CASSEIPGTGELFF. CDR3 coding DNA: TGTGCCAGCAGTGAAATCCCGGGAACCGGGGAGCTGTTTTTT.